What follows are 7 T cell receptor beta chains derived from one specimen sequenced in a study of shared clonotypes between healthy human individuals. Naivety among CD8 cells was defined by CD45RO negativity and positive CCR7 selection, thereby excluding terminally differentiated effector memory CD45RA+ cells. Profiled with immunoSEQ multiplex PCR; TCRdb holds only in-frame clones, not every one. The data show 700,000 to 950,000 clones, roughly 96% seen once. Sequenced sample: naive CD8+ T cells sorted from blood. The receptors were gathered from a man aged 25 to 45 in good health.

V gene TRBV6-1 combines with J gene TRBJ2-7; 13 nucleotides match TRBD2. Germline loops: CDR1 MNHNS, CDR2 SASEGT. This CDR3 has 17 residues. Germline trimming cut 2 bases from V and 4 bases from J; bases unmatched to any gene: 8. CDR3 in amino acids: CASSERIGTSGIYEQYF. CDR3 sequence (DNA): TGTGCCAGCAGTGAAAGAATAGGGACTAGCGGGATTTACGAGCAGTACTTC.

The chain employs TRBV4-1 and TRBJ2-7; D is uncertain. The CDR3 runs to 14 residues. The germline gives CDR1 MGHRA, CDR2 YSYEKL. The V and J ends lost 3 bases and 4 bases respectively, with 13 bases between them. In DNA form, the CDR3 reads TGCGCCAGCAGCCACCCGACAAGAACATACGAGCAGTACTTC. Its translation is CASSHPTRTYEQYF.

This clone was observed a handful of times. Other DNA sequences in this sample translate to the same CDR3. V and J are TRBV25-1 and TRBJ2-7; D remains ambiguous. Germline V gene data show CDR1 as MGHDK and CDR2 as SYGVNS. The length of the CDR3 is 11 residues. Trimming left V 4 bases short and J 0 bases short, with 1 base between. In DNA form, the CDR3 reads TGTGCCAGCAGTGTCTCCTACGAGCAGTACTTC. Residues: CASSVSYEQYF.

This rearrangement joins TRBV30 to TRBJ2-7; 9 nucleotides agree with TRBD1. The germline CDR1 and CDR2 sequences are GTSNPN and SVGIG (reference sequence). The V segment lost 1 base and the J segment 4 bases; nucleotides outside the gene matches: 2. CDR3 length: 13 amino acids. The CDR3 reads CAWSGDRVYEQYF. The DNA of the CDR3 is TGTGCCTGGAGTGGGGACAGGGTATACGAGCAGTACTTC.

The gene calls are TRBV7-6 and TRBJ2-2; 7 bases are shared with TRBD2. CDR3 size: 19 residues. V lost 6 bases and J lost 3; bases outside the gene matches: 19. Germline CDR1 is SGHVS and CDR2 is FNYEAQ. The CDR3 loop is CASSSRIALSGKDTGELFF. CDR3 coding DNA: TGTGCCAGCAGTTCACGGATAGCCCTCAGCGGGAAGGACACCGGGGAGCTGTTTTTT.

Points on this clone: Other DNA sequences of this sample code for an identical CDR3. This chain links TRBV6-5 with TRBJ1-5; D not resolved. V lost 2 bases and J lost 4, with 9 bases in between. In germline, CDR1 is MNHEY, CDR2 SVGAGI. The length of the CDR3 is 14 residues. CDR3 sequence reads: CASSYRASNQPQHF. In DNA, the CDR3 is TGTGCCAGCAGTTACAGGGCTTCTAATCAGCCCCAGCATTTT.

This clone was seen only once. Other DNA variants within this sample encode the same CDR3. The rearrangement links TRBV27 to TRBJ2-1; D might be TRBD2 (5 bases). The CDR3 consists of 13 residues. Germline values: CDR1 MNHEY, CDR2 SMNVEV (reference sequence). Between the trimmed V and J ends, which lost 5 bases and 1 base, there was a span of 6 bases. CDR3 in DNA: TGTGCCAGCAGTAGAGGGTCCTACAATGAGCAGTTCTTC. Translation: CASSRGSYNEQFF.